This TCR beta chain was identified in a study of shared clonotypes between healthy human individuals. Points from the study as a whole: Sampling used blood alone; tissue repertoires probably differ.

In the case of this clone: Its target is unknown.

The V end was cut by 1 base, the J end by 9 bases, with 10 bases between. Germline CDR1 reads MGHDK; CDR2 reads SYGVNS. This CDR3 has 13 residues. Only in-frame clones appear in the TCRdb table, and some are missing; sequencing was by immunoSEQ multiplex PCR. The data show around 690,000 clones, about 92% seen once. This sequence originates from a man aged 18 to 29 in good health. Some clones in this sample may be carry-over from other donors' samples. The rearrangement uses TRBV25-1 and TRBJ2-1; D not resolved. Material for sequencing was memory CD8+ T cells from PBMCs. Subset specified: CD45RO+ cells pooled with CCR7-negative TemRA cells. This chain's CDR3 is CASSESRLGEQFF. In DNA, the CDR3 is TGTGCCAGCAGTGAATCGCGGCTCGGTGAGCAGTTCTTC.